Described below is a single TCR beta chain sequence and its context. The target antigen is unknown. Random hexamers were used to reverse transcribe the RNA input (about 0.5 to 1 ug). TCRdb reanalysed the immunoSEQ multiplex PCR reads using MiXCR and keeps one entry per CDR3 protein. The data show 120,000 or so distinct CDR3 sequences, just over 95% seen once. V lost 3 bases to trimming and J lost 4 bases; unmatched junction nucleotides: 5. This CDR3 is 13 amino acids long. CDR1 SQVTM and CDR2 ANQGSEA come from the germline V gene. This specimen belongs to a study of CD8 T cells in Susac syndrome. Study information: Intravenous immunoglobulin alone or corticosteroids were being given to patients with Susac syndrome at blood draw, unless they were therapy-naive.

Study observations and caveats: The CD4+ T cell repertoires from Susac syndrome exhibited no clonal expansion.

This receptor was taken from a human donor with Susac syndrome. Sequenced material: CD4+ T cells from PBMCs. The chain uses TRBV29-1 and TRBJ1-2; 7 bases are shared with TRBD1. DNA for the CDR3: TGCAGCGTTGAGGAGGGGGCCGGCTATGGCTACACCTTC. Translating it yields CSVEEGAGYGYTF.